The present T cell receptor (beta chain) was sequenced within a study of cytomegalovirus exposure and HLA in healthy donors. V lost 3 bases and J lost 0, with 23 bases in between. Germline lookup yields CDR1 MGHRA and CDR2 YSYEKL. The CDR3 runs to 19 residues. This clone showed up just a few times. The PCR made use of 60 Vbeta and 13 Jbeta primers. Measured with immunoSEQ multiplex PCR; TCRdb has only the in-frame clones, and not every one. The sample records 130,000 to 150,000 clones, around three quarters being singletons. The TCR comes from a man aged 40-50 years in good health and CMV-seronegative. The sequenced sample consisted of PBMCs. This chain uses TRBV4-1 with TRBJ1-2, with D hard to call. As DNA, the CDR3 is TGCGCCAGCAGCCACCCCCTGCAACCCGCGTCAAGAGCTAACTATGGCTACACCTTC. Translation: CASSHPLQPASRANYGYTF.